A single sample gave rise to the 16 T cell receptor beta chains below, sequenced in a study of T cell responses to AZD1222 COVID-19 vaccine. Generated by immunoSEQ multiplex PCR, the TCRdb table keeps only in-frame clones and is missing some. The sample consists of approximately 150,000 clones, approximately 89% of them appearing once. Specimen: peripheral blood, collected on day 0 of AZD1222 vaccination. Every receptor here comes from an adult in good health.

The chain employs TRBV9 and TRBJ2-1; 9 nucleotides agree with TRBD2. V trimming: 4 bases; J trimming: 9 bases; junction bases outside the gene matches: 11. This CDR3 comprises 15 residues. The germline V gene encodes CDR1 SGDLS and CDR2 YYNGEE. CDR3 protein: CASSQGGGRASEQFF. The CDR3 DNA reads TGTGCCAGCAGCCAAGGCGGCGGGAGGGCCTCTGAGCAGTTCTTC.

This chain joins TRBV7-9 and TRBJ2-3; D tentatively reads TRBD1 or TRBD2 (5 bases each). The germline V gene has CDR1 SEHNR and CDR2 FQNEAQ (reference sequence). The length of the CDR3 is 24 residues. The V end was cut by 5 bases, the J end by 2 bases, with 41 bases between. The CDR3 protein is CASSTDPGSWGILPRVLLTDTQYF. The CDR3 region has the DNA TGTGCCAGCAGCACGGATCCAGGGTCCTGGGGGATTCTTCCGCGGGTTCTCCTCACAGATACGCAGTATTTT.

The chain recombines TRBV28 with TRBJ2-1; possible D gene TRBD1, 6 bases. Germline CDR1 is MDHEN and CDR2 is SYDVKM. Trimming left V 5 bases short and J 5 bases short, with 16 bases between. The CDR3 spans 15 residues. The CDR3 reads CASSPRTAPDNEQFF. CDR3 bases: TGTGCCAGCAGTCCCCGGACAGCCCCTGACAATGAGCAGTTCTTC.

The chain is built from TRBV4-1 and TRBJ1-5; D is unresolved. Trimming removed 0 bases from V and 9 bases from J, with 12 bases in between. Looked up from germline, CDR1 is MGHRA and CDR2 is YSYEKL. This CDR3 contains 14 residues. In DNA, the CDR3 is TGCGCCAGCAGCCAAGAAGGCAGCCTCGGGCCCCAGCATTTT. Its translation is CASSQEGSLGPQHF.

As regards this clone: The identical CDR3 is also encoded by other nucleotide sequences in the sample. The chain recombines TRBV28 with TRBJ2-3; D unresolved. The germline V gene has CDR1 MDHEN and CDR2 SYDVKM. With 3 bases removed from V and 0 bases from J, the gap between germline ends came to 7 bases. CDR3 length: 14 amino acids. CDR3 in amino acids: CASSFSGSTDTQYF. Written as DNA, the CDR3 is TGTGCCAGCAGTTTTTCAGGTAGCACAGATACGCAGTATTTT.

The J gene is TRBJ2-2, the V gene TRBV30, with a possible D match to TRBD2 (6 bases). This CDR3 is 15 amino acids long. Trimming pared 1 base from V and 7 bases from J, leaving 16 bases between. Germline V gene lookup returns CDR1 GTSNPN and CDR2 SVGIG (reference sequence). In DNA form, the CDR3 reads TGTGCCTGGAGTGGCCCTCTAGCGATCCGCGGGGAGCTGTTTTTT. Its protein product is CAWSGPLAIRGELFF.

The chain combines TRBV28 with TRBJ1-6; 10 bases are a match to TRBD1. The CDR3 runs to 14 residues. Germline V gene data show CDR1 as MDHEN and CDR2 as SYDVKM. Losses at the gene ends were 10 bases for V and 10 bases for J; bases not matched to a gene: 10. The CDR3 spells CATLRDRGRSPLHF. For the CDR3, the DNA is TGTGCCACCCTACGAGACAGGGGGCGATCACCCCTCCACTTT.

The rearrangement uses TRBV5-6 and TRBJ1-2; D not resolved. Germline CDR1 reads SGHDT; CDR2 reads YYEEEE. The CDR3 runs 12 residues. The V end was cut by 4 bases, the J end by 6 bases, with 10 bases between. The CDR3: CASSRPGHGYTF. Here the CDR3 DNA reads TGTGCCAGCAGCCGGCCCGGCCATGGCTACACCTTC.

This chain joins TRBV2 and TRBJ2-3; 13 bases are a match to TRBD2. Germline lookup yields CDR1 SNHLY and CDR2 FYNNEI. The CDR3 is made up of 16 amino acids. J lost 2 bases, V lost 6 bases, and 5 bases had no gene match. CDR3 amino acids: CASRRTSGRATDTQYF. The CDR3 DNA sequence: TGTGCCAGCAGGAGGACTAGCGGGAGAGCCACAGATACGCAGTATTTT.

CDR3 amino acids: CASSLTQGIGYTF. CDR3 in DNA: TGTGCCAGCAGTCTTACACAGGGGATCGGGTACACCTTC. The J gene is TRBJ1-2, the V gene TRBV12-3 or TRBV12-4; 7 nucleotides align to TRBD1. There are 13 residues in the CDR3. V trimming: 5 bases; J trimming: 11 bases; junction bases outside the gene matches: 11.

The rearrangement links TRBV19 to TRBJ2-5; D perhaps matches TRBD2 (6 bases). V gave up 5 bases and J gave up 7 bases, with 17 bases separating them. Germline lookup yields CDR1 LNHDA and CDR2 SQIVND (reference sequence). The CDR3 totals 14 residues. CDR3 loop: CASSDVGGSGTQYF. CDR3 DNA: TGTGCCAGTAGTGACGTAGGAGGGTCAGGGACCCAGTACTTC. Full variable domain (missing parts from reference TRBV19 and TRBJ2-5): DGGITQSPKYLFRKEGQNVTLSCEQNLNHDAMYWYRQDPGQGLRLIYYSQIVNDFQKGDIAEGYSVSREKKESFPLTVTSAQKNPTAFYLCASSDVGGSGTQYFGPGTRLLVL.

The CDR3 spells CASSPDRNYEQYF. The CDR3 DNA sequence: TGCGCCAGCAGCCCGGACAGGAACTACGAGCAGTACTTC. The chain recombines TRBV10-2 with TRBJ2-7; 7 nucleotides agree with TRBD1. CDR1 is WSHSY, CDR2 SAAADI, per germline. The V and J ends lost 6 bases and 3 bases, in that order; junction bases with no gene match: 5. This CDR3 spans 13 amino acids.

This chain joins TRBV2 and TRBJ1-1; a weak D match, TRBD1 (5 bases). The CDR3 is 14 residues long. Per germline, CDR1 SNHLY and CDR2 FYNNEI. V lost 5 bases to trimming and J lost 7 bases, with 17 bases between them. The DNA for the CDR3 is TGTGCCAGCAGTCCTACCGGGACGGCCTATGAAGCTTTCTTT. Its protein product is CASSPTGTAYEAFF.

The gene calls are TRBV7-2 and TRBJ2-7; D is perhaps TRBD1 (5 bases). The CDR3 extends over 16 amino acids. Germline V gene sequence: CDR1 SGHTA, CDR2 FQGNSA. The V gene lost 3 bases and the J gene lost 4 bases, with 19 bases spanning the gap. CDR3 coding DNA: TGTGCCAGCAGCTTTCGAACGGAACCAGGGCGGTACGAGCAGTACTTC. Encoded protein: CASSFRTEPGRYEQYF.

This chain connects TRBV10-2 to TRBJ2-7, with D tentatively TRBD1 (5 bases). Trimming took 5 bases from V and 0 from J, leaving 11 bases between them. This CDR3 contains 14 residues. In germline, CDR1 is WSHSY, CDR2 SAAADI. The CDR3 DNA sequence: TGCGCCAGCAGTTGGACACACAACTCCTACGAGCAGTACTTC. It codes for CASSWTHNSYEQYF.

The chain joins TRBV19 to TRBJ2-1, with TRBD2 matching 8 bases. The ends lost 4 bases at V and 9 bases at J; junction bases unmatched: 5. The CDR3 is 13 amino acids. The V gene's germline CDR1 is LNHDA and CDR2 SQIVND (reference sequence). CDR3: CASSNSGSTEQFF. DNA of the CDR3: TGTGCCAGTAGTAACAGCGGGAGCACTGAGCAGTTCTTC.